This T cell receptor beta chain was identified in a study of PD-L1 blockade in urothelial cancer. Each PCR received spiked synthetic TCR analog templates. The data were produced by immunoSEQ multiplex PCR, yet TCRdb's version contains in-frame clones alone and is incomplete. The sample lists around 100,000 clones, about 85% occurring once. This CDR3 is 15 amino acids long. J was trimmed by 8 bases and V by 4 bases; bases with no gene match: 11. Germline values: CDR1 SGDLS, CDR2 YYNGEE. This chain links TRBV9 with TRBJ2-1; 8 bases fit TRBD2. Here the sequenced sample was PBMCs, taken around atezolizumab (anti-PD-L1) treatment. The clonotype was recovered from a man aged 50-59 years with urothelial cancer. The CDR3 spells CASSSHREGRDEQFF. The CDR3 bases are TGTGCCAGCAGCTCGCACCGGGAGGGCCGCGATGAGCAGTTCTTC.